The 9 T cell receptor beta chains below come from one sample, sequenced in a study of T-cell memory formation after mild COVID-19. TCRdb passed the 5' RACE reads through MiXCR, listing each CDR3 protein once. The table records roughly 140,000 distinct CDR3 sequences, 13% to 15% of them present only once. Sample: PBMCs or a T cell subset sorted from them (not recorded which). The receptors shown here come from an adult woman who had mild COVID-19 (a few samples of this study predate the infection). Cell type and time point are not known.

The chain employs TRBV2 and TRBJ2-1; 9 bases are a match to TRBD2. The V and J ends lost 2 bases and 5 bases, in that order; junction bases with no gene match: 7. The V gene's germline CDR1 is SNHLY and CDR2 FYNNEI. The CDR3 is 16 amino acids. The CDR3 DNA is TGTGCCAGCAGTGAAATCGGGACTAGCACAGACAATGAGCAGTTCTTC. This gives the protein CASSEIGTSTDNEQFF. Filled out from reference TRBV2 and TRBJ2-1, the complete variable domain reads EPEVTQTPSHQVTQMGQEVILRCVPISNHLYFYWYRQILGQKVEFLVSFYNNEISEKSEIFDDQFSVERPDGSNFTLKIRSTKLEDSAMYFCASSEIGTSTDNEQFFGPGTRLTVL.

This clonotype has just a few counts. CDR3 sequence: CASSVRSPYNSPLHF. In DNA form, the CDR3 reads TGTGCCAGCAGCGTCAGGAGTCCTTATAATTCACCCCTCCACTTT. The chain employs TRBV6-5 and TRBJ1-6, with D unclear. V gave up 6 bases and J gave up 4 bases, with 13 bases separating them. In germline, CDR1 is MNHEY, CDR2 SVGAGI. This CDR3 has 15 amino acids.

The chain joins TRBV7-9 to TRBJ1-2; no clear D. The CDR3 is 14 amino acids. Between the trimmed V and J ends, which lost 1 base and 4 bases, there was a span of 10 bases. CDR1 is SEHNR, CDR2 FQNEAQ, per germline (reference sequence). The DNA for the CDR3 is TGTGCCAGCAGCTTAGGGGCAGCTATCTATGGCTACACCTTC. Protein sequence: CASSLGAAIYGYTF.

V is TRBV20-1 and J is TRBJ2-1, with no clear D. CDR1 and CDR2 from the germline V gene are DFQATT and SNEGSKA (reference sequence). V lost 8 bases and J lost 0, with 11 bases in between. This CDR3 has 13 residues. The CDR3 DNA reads TGCAGTATATACGGTAGCTCCTACAATGAGCAGTTCTTC. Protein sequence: CSIYGSSYNEQFF.

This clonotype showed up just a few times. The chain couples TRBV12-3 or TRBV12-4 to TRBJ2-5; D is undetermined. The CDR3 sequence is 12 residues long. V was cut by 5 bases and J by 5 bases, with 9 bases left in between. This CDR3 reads CASSQLRETQYF. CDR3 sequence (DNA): TGTGCCAGCAGTCAGCTAAGGGAGACCCAGTACTTC.

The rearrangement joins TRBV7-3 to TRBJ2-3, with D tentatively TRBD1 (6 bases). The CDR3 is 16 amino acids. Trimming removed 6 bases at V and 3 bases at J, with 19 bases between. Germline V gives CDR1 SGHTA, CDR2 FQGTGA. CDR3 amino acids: CASSHGLGARTDTQYF. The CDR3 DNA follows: TGTGCCAGCAGTCACGGCCTGGGGGCGAGGACAGATACGCAGTATTTT. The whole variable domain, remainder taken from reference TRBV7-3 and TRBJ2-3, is GAGVSQTPSNKVTEKGKYVELRCDPISGHTALYWYRQSLGQGPEFLIYFQGTGAADDSGLPNDRFFAVRPEGSVSTLKIQRTERGDSAVYLCASSHGLGARTDTQYFGPGTRLTVL.

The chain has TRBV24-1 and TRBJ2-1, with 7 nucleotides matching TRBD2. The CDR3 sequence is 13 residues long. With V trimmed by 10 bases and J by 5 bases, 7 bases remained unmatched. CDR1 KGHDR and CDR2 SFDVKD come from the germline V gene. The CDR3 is CATRGDGNNEQFF. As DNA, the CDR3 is TGTGCCACTCGGGGGGACGGCAACAATGAGCAGTTCTTC.

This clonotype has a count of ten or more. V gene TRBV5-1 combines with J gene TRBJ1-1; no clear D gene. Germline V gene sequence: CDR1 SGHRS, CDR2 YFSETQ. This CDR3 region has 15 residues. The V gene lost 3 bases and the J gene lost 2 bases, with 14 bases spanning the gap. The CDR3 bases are TGCGCCAGCAGCTATAAAGAGGTGGTCAACACTGAAGCTTTCTTT. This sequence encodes CASSYKEVVNTEAFF.

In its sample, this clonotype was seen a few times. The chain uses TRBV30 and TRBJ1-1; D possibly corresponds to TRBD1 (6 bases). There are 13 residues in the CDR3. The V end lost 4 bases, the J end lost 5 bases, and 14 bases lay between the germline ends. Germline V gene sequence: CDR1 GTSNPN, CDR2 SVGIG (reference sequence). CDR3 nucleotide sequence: TGTGCCTGGACCGGAACAGGGCGGACTGAAGCTTTCTTT. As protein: CAWTGTGRTEAFF.